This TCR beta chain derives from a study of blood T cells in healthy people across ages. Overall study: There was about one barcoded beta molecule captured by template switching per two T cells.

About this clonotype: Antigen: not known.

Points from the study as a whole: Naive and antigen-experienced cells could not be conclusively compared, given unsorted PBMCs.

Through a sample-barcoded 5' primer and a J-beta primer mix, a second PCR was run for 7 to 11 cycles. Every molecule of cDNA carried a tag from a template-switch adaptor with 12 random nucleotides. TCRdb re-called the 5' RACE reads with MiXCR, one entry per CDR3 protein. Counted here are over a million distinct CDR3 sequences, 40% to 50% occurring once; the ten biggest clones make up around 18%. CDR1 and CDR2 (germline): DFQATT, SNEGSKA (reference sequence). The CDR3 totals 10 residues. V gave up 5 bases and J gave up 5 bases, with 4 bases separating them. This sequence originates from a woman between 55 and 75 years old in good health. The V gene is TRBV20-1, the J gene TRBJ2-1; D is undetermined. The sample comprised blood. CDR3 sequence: CSAADNEQFF. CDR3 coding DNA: TGCAGTGCTGCTGACAATGAGCAGTTCTTC.